The sequence of this TCR beta chain was determined in a study of blood T cell repertoires in COVID-19 (dated by TCRdb to 2019 to 2021). About the study as a whole: Samples from collaborators originated in the United States, Italy and Spain and spanned both the acute and convalescent phases of COVID-19. The material from the prospective study consisted of cDNA or gDNA derived from T cells, B-cell-depleted T cells, or PBMCs. Subjects who had been exposed to COVID-19, were actively infected with it, or had recovered from it provided the deeply sampled blood TCRbeta repertoires that made up the dataset. The repertoires were made available in a free public database intended to serve as a resource for research on the immune response to SARS-CoV-2. Samples came from the ongoing ImmuneRACE study (first 160 participants) plus 1,254 subjects from 6 global collaborators. Nearly every sample came with metadata listing a de-identified subject ID, COVID-19 status, age in years and sex. Where HLA class I and class II types were available, the types were taken from metadata supplied by the sample provider, not from assay-based typing. The research as a whole found: The amount of clinical and demographic metadata varied by source and participant and was provided uncurated.

The germline V gene specifies SGHTA as CDR1 and FQGTGA as CDR2. The CDR3, cysteine through phenylalanine, is 17 amino acids long. Only CDR3 DNA is held: 51 bases, read in frame from base 1. Trimmed from V: 1 base; trimmed from J: 6 bases; junction bases lacking a gene match: 3. TCRbeta CDR3 regions were amplified from genomic DNA by means of the immunoSEQ Assay, a bias-controlled multiplex PCR. The original pipeline was this. Nucleated cell counts per sample were estimated from amplification of reference gene primers within the assay. To quantify the absolute abundance of each unique TCRbeta CDR3 rearrangement, sequence reads were collapsed and filtered. Productive Simpson clonality was computed per sample as the square root of Simpson's diversity index over productive rearrangements. TCRdb took this table from immuneACCESS and kept in-frame rearrangements with V and J called. Such tables lack part of the clones; where checked against another copy, unresolved V genes explain under half of the gap, and the rest is unexplained. Clonal size and the V and J genes are those of that table, whereas D and trimming came from the DNA. The sample table lists roughly 290,000 clones, 75% to 90% of them with a count of one. The ten largest clones take up 2.1% of the sample.

Another Seattle source contributed samples from volunteer blood donors who had recovered from COVID-19. Each collaborating institution followed its own protocols to collect whole blood in K2EDTA tubes. Collaborator samples were shipped for TCRbeta analysis as frozen whole blood, isolated PBMCs, or DNA extracted from either sample type. Concerning this clone itself: Its target antigen remains unknown. No clone much larger than this one lies a single base away; base qualities are absent.

Material: peripheral blood. The rearrangement combines TRBV7-3 with TRBJ2-1, and 16 junction bases match TRBD2. This receptor was obtained from a young woman who had recovered from COVID-19. The sequenced DNA: TGTGCCAGCAGCTTAAAGGGGACTAGCGGGAGGGCCAATGAGCAGTTCTTC. This is translated as CASSLKGTSGRANEQFF.